The clone carrying this TCR beta chain came up a few times. Other DNA sequences in this specimen translate into the identical CDR3. The data were taken from a study of CD8+ T cells in alopecia areata. Study summary: Twice daily, treated patients received 5 to 10 mg of oral tofacitinib.

Treatment given: oral pan-JAK inhibitor, 5-10 mg twice daily. CDR3 size: 13 residues. Trimming stripped 0 bases from V and 3 bases from J, with 5 bases between. Germline V gene lookup returns CDR1 SGHRS and CDR2 YFSETQ. cDNA reverse transcribed from extracted RNA served as the sequencing template. Here immunoSEQ multiplex PCR was the method, and the copy in TCRdb shows in-frame clones only, minus some. This table holds a few hundred thousand clones, less than 45% found once. This clonotype originated in a human donor with alopecia areata. The sample was CD4+ T cells sorted from blood, taken at approximately week 36, from a patient treated with tofacitinib. V and J are TRBV5-1 and TRBJ2-3; D ambiguous. CDR3 nucleotide sequence: TGCGCCAGCAGCTTGGGGTCAACAGATACGCAGTATTTT. Its protein is CASSLGSTDTQYF.